Following are 17 T cell receptor beta chains from one sample sequenced in a study of spatial heterogeneity in lung cancer. TCRdb analysed the 5' RACE reads with MiXCR anew, one entry per CDR3 protein. The sample has 40,000 to 45,000 distinct CDR3 sequences, roughly an eighth seen once. Specified time point: sample taken at primary tumor resection. Sequenced here: PBMCs, sampled at surgery. The receptors originated from a male donor with early-stage non-small cell lung cancer.

This chain joins TRBV7-9 and TRBJ2-1; TRBD2 agrees at 7 bases. Germline CDR1 reads SEHNR; CDR2 reads FQNEAQ (reference sequence). The J segment lost 4 bases and the V segment lost 6 bases, leaving 9 bases of the junction unmatched. This CDR3 spans 15 amino acids. CDR3 residues: CASRRSGTTYNEQFF. In DNA form, the CDR3 reads TGTGCCAGCAGGCGAAGCGGGACGACATACAATGAGCAGTTCTTC.

This clonotype was recorded many times. The chain joins TRBV12-3 or TRBV12-4 to TRBJ1-5; no firm D call. The length of the CDR3 is 15 residues. V lost 4 bases to trimming and J lost 7 bases, with 17 bases between them. The CDR3 spells CASSSPWGVGQPQHF. As DNA, the CDR3 is TGTGCCAGCAGTTCCCCATGGGGAGTCGGACAGCCCCAGCATTTT.

This clonotype has a count of ten or more. This chain joins TRBV5-4 and TRBJ2-7; 8 bases fit TRBD2. The CDR3 spans 18 residues. The germline V gene has CDR1 SGHNT and CDR2 YYREEE (reference sequence). The V segment lost 2 bases and the J segment 2 bases; nucleotides outside the gene matches: 15. This CDR3 reads CASSLPVGAGEIPYEQYF. The CDR3 region has the DNA TGTGCCAGCAGCTTACCAGTTGGAGCGGGAGAGATACCCTACGAGCAGTACTTC.

There are many counts of this clonotype. This sequence joins TRBV7-8 and TRBJ1-5, with 10 bases that match TRBD1. This CDR3 is built from 16 residues. V shed 0 bases, J shed 11 bases, and the junction held 10 bases outside the gene matches. Per the germline V gene, CDR1 is SGHVS and CDR2 is FQNEAQ. Here the CDR3 reads CASSLAPGTGDQTQHF. The CDR3 DNA reads TGTGCCAGCAGCTTAGCTCCCGGGACAGGGGATCAAACCCAGCATTTT.

This clonotype was seen at least ten times. The rearrangement joins TRBV29-1 to TRBJ2-1; the D is unclear. Trimming removed 3 bases at V and 1 base at J, with 1 base between. There are 11 residues in the CDR3. From germline, CDR1 is SQVTM and CDR2 ANQGSEA. CDR3 coding DNA: TGCAGCGTTGAGTCCTACAATGAGCAGTTCTTC. Its translation: CSVESYNEQFF.

This chain links TRBV12-3 or TRBV12-4 with TRBJ2-7; D unclear. There are 13 residues in the CDR3. V lost 6 bases to trimming and J lost 7 bases, with 16 bases between them. CDR3 nucleotide sequence: TGTGCCAGCAGCCCACACGTTGCTGGAGAGCAGTACTTC. Its translation is CASSPHVAGEQYF.

This clonotype has at least ten counts. The chain links TRBV5-6 to TRBJ2-2; D not resolved. The CDR3 runs 14 residues. The germline V gene has CDR1 SGHDT and CDR2 YYEEEE. V gave up 0 bases and J gave up 4 bases, with 7 bases separating them. CDR3 coding DNA: TGTGCCAGCAGCTTGGGGCCCGCCACCGGGGAGCTGTTTTTT. Its translation: CASSLGPATGELFF. The full variable domain, its missing parts supplied by reference TRBV5-6 and TRBJ2-2, is DAGVTQSPTHLIKTRGQQVTLRCSPKSGHDTVSWYQQALGQGPQFIFQYYEEEERQRGNFPDRFSGHQFPNYSSELNVNALLLGDSALYLCASSLGPATGELFFGEGSRLTVL.

This clonotype was counted ten times or more. The chain couples TRBV5-4 to TRBJ2-3; 9 nucleotides agree with TRBD2. This CDR3 is 15 amino acids long. Germline V lookup: CDR1 SGHNT, CDR2 YYREEE (reference sequence). The junction had 3 bases not matched to a gene; V was cut back by 0 bases and J by 4 bases. CDR3 in DNA: TGTGCCAGCAGCTTGGATAGCGGGAGTGCAGATACGCAGTATTTT. Residues: CASSLDSGSADTQYF.

The chain employs TRBV7-2 and TRBJ2-1; 9 nucleotides match TRBD2. The J segment lost 1 base and the V segment lost 3 bases, leaving 4 bases of the junction unmatched. CDR1 is SGHTA and CDR2 is FQGNSA in the germline V gene. The CDR3 has 16 residues. CDR3 protein: CASSFLAGISYNEQFF. Written as DNA, the CDR3 is TGTGCCAGCAGCTTTCTAGCGGGGATATCCTACAATGAGCAGTTCTTC.

V is TRBV12-3 or TRBV12-4 and J is TRBJ1-1, with D hard to call. The length of the CDR3 is 13 residues. Trimming left V 6 bases short and J 5 bases short, with 13 bases between. In DNA form, the CDR3 reads TGTGCCAGCAGCACTCCCTTGAGGACTGAAGCTTTCTTT. Protein product: CASSTPLRTEAFF.

This clonotype was detected ten times or more. J is TRBJ1-5 and V is TRBV20-1, with no clear D. In germline, CDR1 is DFQATT, CDR2 SNEGSKA (reference sequence). CDR3 length: 14 residues. V lost 1 base, J lost 1 base, and 8 bases lay in between. The CDR3 DNA reads TGCAGTGCTAGAGTCGGGATGAGCAATCAGCCCCAGCATTTT. Amino acids: CSARVGMSNQPQHF.

This clonotype was recorded at least ten times. The V and J genes are TRBV27 and TRBJ2-7, with D perhaps TRBD1 (6 bases). With 3 bases removed from V and 7 bases from J, the gap between germline ends came to 16 bases. The CDR3 totals 14 residues. Per germline, CDR1 MNHEY and CDR2 SMNVEV (reference sequence). The CDR3 region is CASSLRQRRGEQYF. The CDR3 DNA reads as TGTGCCAGCAGTTTGAGGCAGCGCAGGGGAGAGCAGTACTTC.

This clonotype has a count of ten or more. V is TRBV27 and J is TRBJ2-1; D tentatively fits TRBD1 or TRBD2 (6 bases each). CDR1 is MNHEY, CDR2 SMNVEV, per germline (reference sequence). Deletions cut 3 bases from V and 10 bases from J, with 13 bases between. The CDR3 contains 13 residues. In nucleotides, the CDR3 is TGTGCCAGCAGTTTGCCCCCCGGGGGCGAGCAGTTCTTC. This translates into CASSLPPGGEQFF.

This clonotype showed up just a few times. The J gene is TRBJ2-4, the V gene TRBV10-2; D not certain. V lost 3 bases, J lost 0 bases, and 3 bases lay in between. There are 13 residues in the CDR3. Per germline, CDR1 WSHSY and CDR2 SAAADI. The DNA for the CDR3 is TGCGCCAGCAGTGAACTAGCCAAAAACATTCAGTACTTC. Residues: CASSELAKNIQYF.

V usage is TRBV5-1 and J usage is TRBJ2-7, with D uncertain. CDR3 length: 15 residues. CDR1 is SGHRS and CDR2 is YFSETQ in the germline V gene. V gave up 0 bases and J gave up 2 bases, with 12 bases separating them. The CDR3 nucleotides read TGCGCCAGCAGCTTGGGACACCTCCAAACCTACGAGCAGTACTTC. Translation: CASSLGHLQTYEQYF.

V and J are TRBV28 and TRBJ1-4; tentatively, D is TRBD1 (5 bases). Trimming took off 4 bases at V and 6 bases at J, with 15 bases between the two ends. The germline V gene encodes CDR1 MDHEN and CDR2 SYDVKM. The CDR3 extends over 15 amino acids. The CDR3 coding sequence is TGTGCCAGCAGTTCCGGGACTGGGCCAGATGAAAAACTGTTTTTT. Translation gives CASSSGTGPDEKLFF.

This clonotype has just a few counts. This rearrangement joins TRBV29-1 to TRBJ2-7; the match to TRBD2 covers 8 bases. The germline CDR1 and CDR2 sequences are SQVTM and ANQGSEA. Germline trimming cut 7 bases from V and 0 bases from J; bases unmatched to any gene: 8. This CDR3 is built from 14 residues. The CDR3 bases are TGCAGCGCCCTGAGGGCGGGGGGCTCCTACGAGCAGTACTTC. It is translated as CSALRAGGSYEQYF.